This is a list of T cell receptor beta chains from one sample in a study of long-term antiretroviral therapy in people with HIV. Sequencing used immunoSEQ multiplex PCR; TCRdb keeps in-frame clones, though not all of them. Of more than 15,000 clones listed, more than 70% were seen once; the top ten hold 6% to 8%. Sequences were derived from unsorted PBMCs, sampled at the start of antiretroviral therapy, before treatment. Receptors were obtained from a woman in her thirties or forties with HIV. The CDR3 runs from the conserved cysteine through the conserved F or W. D genes are given only for firm matches. Clone size is given for some rows only: seen once, a few or many times, or a class if the clone is expanded.

abundance: .; v_gene: TRBV9; j_gene: TRBJ1-1; len: 16; d_gene: TRBD1; CDR3nt: TGTGCCAGCAGCTCGACAGGGAATTCCATGAACACTGAAGCTTTCTTT; CDR3aa: CASSSTGNSMNTEAFF
abundance: .; v_gene: TRBV28; j_gene: TRBJ2-1; len: 15; d_gene: .; CDR3nt: TGTGCCATCTTAAGGACAAGCGCCCTCTACAATGAGCAGTTCTTC; CDR3aa: CAILRTSALYNEQFF
abundance: few; v_gene: TRBV29-1; j_gene: TRBJ1-1; len: 14; d_gene: TRBD1; CDR3nt: TGCAGCGTGGGACAGGGGGGCGGGAACACTGAAGCTTTCTTT; CDR3aa: CSVGQGGGNTEAFF
abundance: .; v_gene: TRBV6-5; j_gene: TRBJ1-1; len: 14; d_gene: .; CDR3nt: TGTGCCAGCAGTTTCCTGGGGGGGCGCACTGAAGCTTTCTTT; CDR3aa: CASSFLGGRTEAFF
abundance: .; v_gene: TRBV7-6; j_gene: TRBJ1-6; len: 16; d_gene: .; CDR3nt: TGTGCCAGCAGCTCCCGAACAGACAGTAGAACTTCACCCCTCCACTTT; CDR3aa: CASSSRTDSRTSPLHF
abundance: .; v_gene: TRBV7-3; j_gene: TRBJ1-4; len: 15; d_gene: TRBD1; CDR3nt: TGTGCCAGCAGCCTCGGGACAGGACTTAATGAAAAACTGTTTTTT; CDR3aa: CASSLGTGLNEKLFF
abundance: few; v_gene: TRBV27; j_gene: TRBJ1-6; len: 15; d_gene: .; CDR3nt: TGTGCCAGCAGTTTGTTCAGGGCCGGTAATTCACCCCTCCACTTT; CDR3aa: CASSLFRAGNSPLHF
abundance: .; v_gene: TRBV29-1; j_gene: TRBJ1-1; len: 14; d_gene: TRBD1; CDR3nt: TGCAGCGTTGCACGGGACAGGGAGGAAACTGAAGCTTTCTTT; CDR3aa: CSVARDREETEAFF
abundance: .; v_gene: TRBV2; j_gene: TRBJ1-1; len: 14; d_gene: .; CDR3nt: TGTGCCAGCACCCGGTCGGGACAGAACACTGAAGCTTTCTTT; CDR3aa: CASTRSGQNTEAFF
abundance: few; v_gene: TRBV5-1; j_gene: TRBJ1-6; len: 14; d_gene: TRBD1; CDR3nt: TGCGCCAGCAGCTTAGGGGGCAGGGGATCACCCCTCCACTTT; CDR3aa: CASSLGGRGSPLHF
abundance: once; v_gene: TRBV4-3; j_gene: TRBJ1-1; len: 14; d_gene: .; CDR3nt: TGCGCCAGCAGCCAAGGGGGGACGGGTACTGAAGCTTTCTTT; CDR3aa: CASSQGGTGTEAFF
abundance: .; v_gene: TRBV13; j_gene: TRBJ2-7; len: 13; d_gene: .; CDR3nt: TGTGCCAGCAGCTCGGCACCCTCCTACGAGCAGTACTTC; CDR3aa: CASSSAPSYEQYF
abundance: .; v_gene: TRBV6-5; j_gene: TRBJ2-2; len: 16; d_gene: .; CDR3nt: TGTGCCAGCAGTTACTCACAGGGAGGGTGGACCGGGGAGCTGTTTTTT; CDR3aa: CASSYSQGGWTGELFF
abundance: .; v_gene: TRBV28; j_gene: TRBJ1-2; len: 13; d_gene: .; CDR3nt: TGTGCCAGCAGTTGGTCAGGGGAAGCTGGCTACACCTTC; CDR3aa: CASSWSGEAGYTF
abundance: .; v_gene: TRBV7-6; j_gene: TRBJ2-5; len: 17; d_gene: TRBD2; CDR3nt: TGTGCCAGCAGCTTGGCGTTAGCGGGGATGTACCAAGAGACCCAGTACTTC; CDR3aa: CASSLALAGMYQETQYF
abundance: few; v_gene: TRBV29-1; j_gene: TRBJ1-2; len: 11; d_gene: .; CDR3nt: TGCAGCGTTGACCAGGGGTCCGGCTACACCTTC; CDR3aa: CSVDQGSGYTF
abundance: .; v_gene: TRBV19; j_gene: TRBJ2-3; len: 14; d_gene: TRBD1; CDR3nt: TGTGCCAGTAAGGGGGCCAGCCACACAGATACGCAGTATTTT; CDR3aa: CASKGASHTDTQYF
abundance: .; v_gene: TRBV7-2; j_gene: TRBJ2-1; len: 15; d_gene: TRBD2; CDR3nt: TGTGCCAGCAGCTTCCGCGGGGGGGGCTACAATGAGCAGTTCTTC; CDR3aa: CASSFRGGGYNEQFF
abundance: .; v_gene: TRBV27; j_gene: TRBJ2-7; len: 14; d_gene: .; CDR3nt: TGTGCCAGCAGTTTAATCCTGGGGATCGACGAGCAGTACTTC; CDR3aa: CASSLILGIDEQYF
abundance: once; v_gene: TRBV7-6; j_gene: TRBJ2-7; len: 14; d_gene: .; CDR3nt: TGTGCCAGCAGCTTAGTGGGTTTTGGTAACGAGCAGTACTTC; CDR3aa: CASSLVGFGNEQYF
abundance: .; v_gene: TRBV15; j_gene: TRBJ1-5; len: 11; d_gene: .; CDR3nt: TGTGCCACCAGCGGCGATCAGCCCCAGCATTTT; CDR3aa: CATSGDQPQHF
abundance: .; v_gene: TRBV28; j_gene: TRBJ2-3; len: 15; d_gene: TRBD2; CDR3nt: TGTGCCAGCAGTTTAACGGGGGGGCGCACAGATACGCAGTATTTT; CDR3aa: CASSLTGGRTDTQYF
abundance: once; v_gene: TRBV2; j_gene: TRBJ1-2; len: 16; d_gene: TRBD1; CDR3nt: TGTGCCAGCAGTGGCCCTCTTTCCGGACAGGGCGACGGCTACACCTTC; CDR3aa: CASSGPLSGQGDGYTF